This TCR beta chain was found in a study of Ad26.COV2.S vaccination and SARS-CoV-2 variants (dated by TCRdb to about 2021). Regarding the complete study: Donors in the vaccine arm were drawn from COV1001, a multicentre, randomized, double-blind, placebo-controlled phase I-IIa trial testing Ad26.COV2.S in healthy adults. Dosing of Ad26.COV2.S was intramuscular, at either 5x10^10 or 1x10^11 viral particles, delivered as one shot or as two shots spaced 56 days apart. The specificity and breadth of SARS-CoV-2-reactive T cell receptors after Ad26.COV2.S vaccination were assessed by TCRbeta repertoire sequencing. The TCR-sequenced set comprised about 30 samples: approximately 20 Ad26.COV2.S vaccine recipients, 5 placebo recipients and 8 SARS-CoV-2 convalescent individuals. Trial participants were randomized into five groups of five, in which low-dose or high-dose Ad26.COV2.S was given once or twice, or placebo was given on both occasions. Investigators did not know the trial group allocation while performing experiments and assessing outcomes.

The intended sense of this specimen's treatment or condition label: 15 to 20 received Ad26.COV2.S at low or high dose, single or two shots; several received placebo; per-sample allocation not given. For vaccine and placebo recipients, the sequenced repertoires came from samples collected on day 63 after the first injection. Between 29 July and 7 August 2020, Cohort 1b enrolled some 25 adults aged 18-55 years at one site in Boston, USA. Ad26.COV2.S consisted of a replication-incompetent adenovirus type 26 vector by which a prefusion-stabilized SARS-CoV-2 spike protein from the original Wuhan strain was expressed. TCRbeta CDR3 regions were sequenced with the immunoSEQ Assay. After extraction, genomic DNA underwent amplification by bias-controlled multiplex PCR, followed by high-throughput sequencing. The authors' analysis ran thus. To quantify the absolute abundance of every unique TCRbeta CDR3 region, sequences were collapsed and filtered. T cell fraction was estimated by normalizing TCRbeta template counts to usable DNA, which was measured by amplifying reference genes present in all nucleated cells. Repertoire TCRs were annotated as SARS-CoV-2-specific when V gene, CDR3 amino acid sequence and J gene were exactly matched to a known reactive TCR set. The reference SARS-CoV-2 TCR set was derived from MIRA and filtered for enrichment in COVID-19-positive ImmuneCODE repertoires, a step that removed public or cross-reactive TCRs. Using the MIRA antigens, annotated TCRs were further analysed by specific ORF or by position within an ORF. Breadth was defined as annotated unique rearrangements over total unique productive rearrangements; depth was the summed frequency of those rearrangements. Two-sided Wilcoxon rank-sum tests were used to compare TCR breadth between groups. This immuneACCESS table, as held by TCRdb, lists in-frame sequences with V and J called but not all clones. Of the missing ones, under half trace to an unresolved V gene in checked studies; the others have no known cause. The V and J calls and clone size are taken from that table; D and trimming were inferred from the DNA. The sample yields under 300,000 clones; 70% to 90% were counted once. The ten largest clones add up to just under 3% of the sample.

Cut back by 3 bases and 2 bases, the V and J ends lie 11 bases apart. Inclusive of the bounding cysteine and valine, the CDR3 is 14 residues long. Solely the CDR3 DNA is kept, with 42 bases framed from the first base. The germline V gene (reference sequence) yields MNHEY for CDR1 and SMNVEV for CDR2. In regard to this clone: The clone's antigen remains unknown. Qualities for individual bases were not recorded, and no much larger clone is one base off.

Paper-wide results and their limitations: The study was not powered for comparison of responses between vaccine doses or regimens. Spike-specific TCR breadth was higher in Ad26.COV2.S recipients than in placebo recipients (P = 0.0014). Comparable non-spike TCR breadth was observed between vaccine and placebo recipients, consistent with only spike being contained in the vaccine. After vaccination, spike-specific CD8+ and CD4+ T cell responses were reported to show substantial breadth. It was noted by the authors that total T cell responses may have been underestimated by the TCR breadth and depth analyses.

The sequence was collected from a person aged 18-60 years who received the Ad26.COV2.S COVID-19 vaccine or a placebo. The sample in question was peripheral blood, obtained in a trial of Ad26.COV2.S vaccine versus placebo. The rearrangement joined TRBV27 to TRBJ2-7; TRBD1 is perhaps the D gene, given 5 matching bases. The nucleotide sequence reads TGTGCCAGCAGTTTTGGACACCCTCCCTACGAGCAGTACGTC. Translated, it reads CASSFGHPPYEQYV.